This T cell receptor beta chain was observed in a study of cytomegalovirus exposure and HLA in healthy donors. The CDR3 has 15 amino acids. V lost 4 bases, J lost 6 bases, and 11 bases stayed unmatched. The V gene's germline CDR1 is LGHNA and CDR2 YNFKEQ. Produced via immunoSEQ multiplex PCR; TCRdb's table is partial and in-frame only. The sample lists 300,000 to 350,000 clones; roughly 90% were seen once. The approximately 120-subject validation cohort, separate from the roughly 670-subject first cohort, included the donors. The sequence was collected from a man aged 30-40 years in good health and CMV-seronegative. The chain has TRBV4-2 and TRBJ1-2, with 7 bases identical to TRBD1. Input material: PBMCs. DNA for the CDR3: TGTGCCAGCAGCCCGTCCGAGGGGGCGCTGAATGGCTACACCTTC. Its translation: CASSPSEGALNGYTF.